This note documents a single T cell receptor (beta chain) sequence. Its antigen is undetermined. This entry is derived from a study of naive and memory T cell subsets. Study findings and constraints: Clonotypes are single alpha or beta chains, not paired receptors. Over 90% of naive TCR sequences appeared only once after error correction, unlike memory subsets.

Both TRBC1 and TRBC2 were covered by a beta constant-region primer of two equimolar oligonucleotides. Ligated cDNA was amplified by four rounds of PCR with nested alpha and beta constant-region primers and SP2. TCRdb reprocessed the UMI-ligation and nested PCR reads via MiXCR and lists one record per CDR3 protein. In the table there are approximately 80,000 distinct CDR3 sequences, roughly 9.3% of which are singletons. Cells stained for CD3, CD4, CD8, CD45RA and CD27 were sorted into four subsets. Germline-derived CDR1 and CDR2 are SGHDT and YYEEEE. CDR3 length: 15 residues. V dropped 2 bases and J dropped 7 bases, with 18 bases sitting between them.

The clonotype comes from a human donor in good health. Material: naive CD8+ T cells from blood. This chain uses TRBV5-6 with TRBJ1-1, with D possibly TRBD1 on 6 matching bases. The CDR3 DNA is TGTGCCAGCAGCTTCAGTTACAGGGACCCGGATGAAGCTTTCTTT. Translating it yields CASSFSYRDPDEAFF.